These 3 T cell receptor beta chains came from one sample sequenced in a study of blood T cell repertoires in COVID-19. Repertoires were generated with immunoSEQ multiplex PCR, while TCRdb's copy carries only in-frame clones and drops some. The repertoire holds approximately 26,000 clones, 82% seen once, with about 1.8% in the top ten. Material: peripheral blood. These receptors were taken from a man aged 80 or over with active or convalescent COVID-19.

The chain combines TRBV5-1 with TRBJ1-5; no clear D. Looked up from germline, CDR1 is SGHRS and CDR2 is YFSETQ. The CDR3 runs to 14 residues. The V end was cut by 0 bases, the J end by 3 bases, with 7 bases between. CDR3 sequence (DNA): TGCGCCAGCAGCTTGGGGGAGATCAATCAGCCCCAGCATTTT. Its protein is CASSLGEINQPQHF.

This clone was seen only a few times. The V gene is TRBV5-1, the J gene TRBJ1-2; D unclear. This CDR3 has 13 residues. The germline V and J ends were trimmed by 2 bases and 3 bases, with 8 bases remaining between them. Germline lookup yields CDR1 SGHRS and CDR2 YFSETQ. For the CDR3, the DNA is TGCGCCAGCAGCTTTGACACCGACTATGGCTACACCTTC. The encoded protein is CASSFDTDYGYTF.

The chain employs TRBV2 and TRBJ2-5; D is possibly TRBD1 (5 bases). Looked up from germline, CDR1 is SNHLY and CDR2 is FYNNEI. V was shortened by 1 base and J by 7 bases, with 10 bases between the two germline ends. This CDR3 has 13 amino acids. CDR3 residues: CASSEEGRGTQYF. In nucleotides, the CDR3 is TGTGCCAGCAGTGAAGAGGGAAGGGGGACCCAGTACTTC.